The 32 T cell receptor beta chains given below trace back to one sample, sequenced in a study of T cell changes during pregnancy in multiple sclerosis. This table comes from immunoSEQ multiplex PCR, and its TCRdb copy is limited to in-frame clones, with some not included. There are just over 80,000 clones in the sample; nearly 95% occur only once, and about 1.2% lies in the top ten. The sequences come from peripheral blood, collected in the second trimester of pregnancy. The receptors come from a female donor with multiple sclerosis, enrolled in a pregnancy study.

The J gene is TRBJ2-7, the V gene TRBV19; unclear D gene. V lost 3 bases and J 1 base, leaving 7 bases between the germline ends. Germline V gene data show CDR1 as LNHDA and CDR2 as SQIVND (reference sequence). The CDR3 length is 13 residues. CDR3 region: CASSMGLSYEQYF. The CDR3 bases are TGTGCCAGTAGTATGGGCCTATCCTACGAGCAGTACTTC.

The genes are TRBV11-2 and TRBJ1-2, with 8 positions matching TRBD1. CDR3 size: 15 residues. Germline V gene lookup returns CDR1 SGHAT and CDR2 FQNNGV. Unmatched junction bases numbered 9, after V lost 4 bases and J lost 5 bases. The CDR3 sequence is CASSSLRTGYYGYTF. CDR3 nucleotide sequence: TGTGCCAGCAGCTCTCTCAGGACAGGGTATTATGGCTACACCTTC. The whole variable domain, filled in from reference TRBV11-2 and TRBJ1-2, reads EAGVAQSPRYKIIEKRQSVAFWCNPISGHATLYWYQQILGQGPKLLIQFQNNGVVDDSQLPKDRFSAERLKGVDSTLKIQPAKLEDSAVYLCASSSLRTGYYGYTFGSGTRLTVV.

V is TRBV25-1 and J is TRBJ1-1; the D is unclear. Trimming removed 5 bases from V and 1 base from J, with 5 bases in between. The CDR3 loop spans 12 amino acids. The germline CDR1 and CDR2 sequences are MGHDK and SYGVNS. This CDR3 is CASSIENTEAFF. DNA for the CDR3: TGTGCCAGCAGTATAGAGAACACTGAAGCTTTCTTT.

This clone has more than one count but fewer than ten. V and J are TRBV19 and TRBJ1-1, with D tentatively TRBD1 (5 bases). V was trimmed by 8 bases and J by 3 bases, leaving 10 bases between them. From germline, CDR1 is LNHDA and CDR2 SQIVND (reference sequence). CDR3 length: 12 residues. CDR3 sequence: CASSGGYTEAFF. In DNA form, the CDR3 reads TGTGCCAGTTCGGGGGGGTACACTGAAGCTTTCTTT.

This chain joins TRBV5-1 and TRBJ2-5, with 7 bases that match TRBD1. J lost 5 bases, V lost 5 bases, and 9 bases had no gene match. Germline values: CDR1 SGHRS, CDR2 YFSETQ. This CDR3 comprises 14 residues. The CDR3 region is CASRYQGVGETQYF. The CDR3 bases are TGCGCCAGCAGATATCAGGGGGTCGGGGAGACCCAGTACTTC.

The chain carries TRBV6-1 and TRBJ2-7, with D tentatively TRBD1 (6 bases). Germline CDR1 and CDR2: MNHNS and SASEGT. Trimming took 7 bases from V and 7 from J, leaving 17 bases between them. The CDR3 is 13 residues long. The CDR3 DNA is TGTGCCAGCACACCGGGACATACTCGGGAGCAGTACTTC. It codes for CASTPGHTREQYF.

The genes are TRBV7-8 and TRBJ2-1; D ambiguous. Trimming cost V 5 bases and J 9 bases, with 17 bases left between them. Germline-derived CDR1 and CDR2 are SGHVS and FQNEAQ. The CDR3 is 14 amino acids. CDR3 region: CASSRPRGEAEQFF. CDR3 DNA sequence: TGTGCCAGCAGCCGACCGAGAGGCGAGGCTGAGCAGTTCTTC.

A single count supports this clone. This chain joins TRBV4-1 and TRBJ2-1; 9 bases agree with TRBD2. The CDR3 has 19 amino acids. Germline V CDR1 and CDR2: MGHRA, YSYEKL. The trim removed 0 bases at V and 4 bases at J, leaving 13 bases unmatched. CDR3 DNA: TGCGCCAGCAGCCAAGAGCCTAGCGTCGCGGGAGGGCCGTACAATGAGCAGTTCTTC. It specifies CASSQEPSVAGGPYNEQFF.

The chain carries TRBV29-1 and TRBJ2-1, with 12 bases fitting TRBD2. This CDR3 has 14 amino acids. V was pared by 7 bases and J by 3 bases, with 4 bases of the junction left unmatched. Per germline, CDR1 SQVTM and CDR2 ANQGSEA. Here the CDR3 reads CSAGTSGFYNEQFF. The CDR3 DNA reads as TGCAGCGCGGGGACTAGCGGGTTCTACAATGAGCAGTTCTTC.

The chain links TRBV6-5 to TRBJ1-1, with a tentative D call TRBD1 (5 bases). Germline V gene data show CDR1 as MNHEY and CDR2 as SVGAGI. Trimming removed 4 bases from V and 4 bases from J, with 19 bases in between. The CDR3 runs 16 residues. This CDR3 is CASSSRTLQVRTEAFF. The CDR3 nucleotides read TGTGCCAGCAGTTCCCGTACTTTACAGGTCCGCACTGAAGCTTTCTTT.

The chain employs TRBV7-3 and TRBJ2-3, with a possible D match to TRBD1 (6 bases). Germline-derived CDR1 and CDR2 are SGHTA and FQGTGA. This CDR3 region has 15 residues. Trimming shortened V by 5 bases and J by 2 bases, and 14 bases separated the two germline ends. DNA of the CDR3: TGTGCCAGCAGCCCAGGGGTTAGTCACACAGATACGCAGTATTTT. This codes for CASSPGVSHTDTQYF.

The chain recombines TRBV6-1 with TRBJ2-1; 10 bases match TRBD2. Germline V gene lookup returns CDR1 MNHNS and CDR2 SASEGT. Germline trimming cut 6 bases from V and 6 bases from J; bases unmatched to any gene: 5. The CDR3 is 14 amino acids. The CDR3 DNA sequence: TGTGCCAGCAGGTCGAGCGGGAGGGCCAATGAGCAGTTCTTC. Translating it yields CASRSSGRANEQFF.

The J gene is TRBJ2-7, the V gene TRBV7-9, with D perhaps TRBD2 (6 bases). The CDR3 totals 14 residues. V lost 0 bases and J lost 3, with 9 bases in between. Per germline, CDR1 SEHNR and CDR2 FQNEAQ (reference sequence). Here the CDR3 reads CASSLAGTDYEQYF. CDR3 coding DNA: TGTGCCAGCAGCTTAGCCGGGACTGACTACGAGCAGTACTTC.

The rearrangement uses TRBV18 and TRBJ2-7; the match to TRBD2 covers 11 bases. Germline V gives CDR1 KGHSH, CDR2 LQKENI. The CDR3 consists of 15 residues. V dropped 1 base and J dropped 5; count of bases not matched to a gene: 4. The CDR3 sequence: CASSPLAGGLHEQYF. The CDR3 coding sequence is TGTGCCAGCTCACCACTAGCGGGAGGGCTCCACGAGCAGTACTTC.

This chain connects TRBV7-9 to TRBJ2-1; maybe TRBD2 (6 bases). The CDR3 contains 15 residues. Per germline, CDR1 SEHNR and CDR2 FQNEAQ (reference sequence). The V end lost 4 bases, the J end lost 4 bases, and 14 bases lay between the germline ends. CDR3 in amino acids: CASSSGRGRYNEQFF. For the CDR3, the DNA is TGTGCCAGCAGCTCCGGGCGGGGTAGGTACAATGAGCAGTTCTTC. Full variable domain (missing parts from reference TRBV7-9 and TRBJ2-1): DTGVSQNPRHKITKRGQNVTFRCDPISEHNRLYWYRQTLGQGPEFLTYFQNEAQLEKSRLLSDRFSAERPKGSFSTLEIQRTEQGDSAMYLCASSSGRGRYNEQFFGPGTRLTVL.

This sequence joins TRBV2 and TRBJ2-4, with D unclear. This CDR3 is 16 amino acids long. CDR1 is SNHLY, CDR2 FYNNEI, per germline. V was trimmed by 3 bases and J by 2 bases, leaving 14 bases between them. CDR3 in amino acids: CASSDPGLPTKNIQYF. As DNA, the CDR3 is TGTGCCAGCAGTGACCCCGGTCTACCAACCAAAAACATTCAGTACTTC.

The chain is built from TRBV2 and TRBJ2-7; possibly TRBD2 for D (6 bases). Germline V lookup: CDR1 SNHLY, CDR2 FYNNEI. This CDR3 region has 14 residues. The V gene lost 6 bases and the J gene lost 6 bases, with 18 bases spanning the gap. The CDR3 region is CASRSEEGWAEQYF. In DNA, the CDR3 is TGTGCCAGCAGATCTGAGGAGGGGTGGGCCGAGCAGTACTTC.

This chain connects TRBV15 to TRBJ2-7; 8 bases fit TRBD1. Losses at the gene ends were 1 base for V and 3 bases for J; bases not matched to a gene: 2. Germline V lookup: CDR1 LNHNV, CDR2 YYDKDF (reference sequence). The CDR3 is 14 residues long. CDR3 nucleotide sequence: TGTGCCACCAGCAGAGTACAGGGGGACTACGAGCAGTACTTC. It codes for CATSRVQGDYEQYF. Drawing the rest from reference TRBV15 and TRBJ2-7, the complete variable domain is DAMVIQNPRYQVTQFGKPVTLSCSQTLNHNVMYWYQQKSSQAPKLLFHYYDKDFNNEADTPDNFQSRRPNTSFCFLDIRSPGLGDTAMYLCATSRVQGDYEQYFGPGTRLTVT.

The V call is TRBV2, the J call TRBJ1-1; no definite D call. Trimming took off 7 bases at V and 6 bases at J, with 12 bases between the two ends. This CDR3 is 12 amino acids long. Germline loops: CDR1 SNHLY, CDR2 FYNNEI. This CDR3 reads CASISRLAEAFF. The DNA of the CDR3 is TGTGCCAGCATTTCAAGACTGGCTGAAGCTTTCTTT.

This clone was detected only once. This sequence joins TRBV6-6 and TRBJ1-2; TRBD1 might be the D (5 bases). V was cut by 6 bases and J by 2 bases, with 13 bases left in between. The CDR3 is made up of 14 amino acids. CDR1 and CDR2 (germline): MNHNY, SVGAGI (reference sequence). CDR3 residues: CASSRDRLNYGYTF. Here the CDR3 DNA reads TGTGCCAGCAGCCGCGACAGATTAAACTATGGCTACACCTTC.

The chain is built from TRBV5-5 and TRBJ2-7; 8 bases are a match to TRBD1. The ends lost 5 bases at V and 0 bases at J; junction bases unmatched: 4. The length of the CDR3 is 14 residues. Germline-derived CDR1 and CDR2 are SGHKS and YYEKEE (reference sequence). The CDR3 loop reads CASRSGTGSYEQYF. CDR3 nucleotide sequence: TGTGCCAGCAGATCCGGGACAGGCTCCTACGAGCAGTACTTC.

This clone was seen just once. The genes are TRBV7-6 and TRBJ2-7, with a tentative D call TRBD2 (6 bases). The CDR3 sequence is 14 residues long. Trimming stripped 2 bases from V and 4 bases from J, with 12 bases between. Germline-derived CDR1 and CDR2 are SGHVS and FNYEAQ. The CDR3 here is CASSLNGGKYEQYF. In DNA form, the CDR3 reads TGTGCCAGCAGCTTAAATGGGGGGAAATACGAGCAGTACTTC.

The J gene is TRBJ2-3, the V gene TRBV5-1; 8 bases line up with TRBD2. The V gene end was trimmed by 4 bases and the J gene end by 1 base; junction bases not matched to a gene: 2. The germline gives CDR1 SGHRS, CDR2 YFSETQ. The CDR3 has 14 amino acids. This CDR3 is CASSLTSGTDTQYF. The CDR3 DNA sequence: TGCGCCAGCAGCCTGACTAGCGGCACAGATACGCAGTATTTT.

CDR3 protein: CASSVDTGELFF. CDR3 coding DNA: TGTGCCAGCAGCGTCGACACCGGGGAGCTGTTTTTT. V gene TRBV9 combines with J gene TRBJ2-2; D uncertain. CDR1 is SGDLS, CDR2 YYNGEE, per germline. This CDR3 region has 12 residues. Trimming cost V 2 bases and J 3 bases, with 2 bases left between them.

A single count supports this clone. The V call is TRBV13, the J call TRBJ2-3, with a weak D call TRBD2 (6 bases). Germline V gives CDR1 PRHDT, CDR2 FYEKMQ (reference sequence). The CDR3 is 15 amino acids. The V end was cut by 5 bases, the J end by 1 base, with 13 bases between. CDR3 in DNA: TGTGCCAGCAGCCCGATCGGGAGACGCACAGATACGCAGTATTTT. It is translated as CASSPIGRRTDTQYF.

The V gene is TRBV6-6, the J gene TRBJ1-1; 11 bases match TRBD1. V shed 2 bases, J shed 3 bases, and the junction held 5 bases outside the gene matches. Germline CDR1 MNHNY, CDR2 SVGAGI (reference sequence). This CDR3 comprises 16 residues. CDR3 in DNA: TGTGCCAGCAGTTACGGGGGACAGGGGGTTTACACTGAAGCTTTCTTT. Translating it yields CASSYGGQGVYTEAFF.

The chain carries TRBV20-1 and TRBJ1-4; no definite D call. The CDR3 sequence is 11 residues long. Trimming pared 7 bases from V and 8 bases from J, leaving 11 bases between. Germline values: CDR1 DFQATT, CDR2 SNEGSKA (reference sequence). CDR3 residues: CSGGVREKLFF. For the CDR3, the DNA is TGCAGTGGTGGAGTCCGCGAAAAACTGTTTTTT.

The chain links TRBV9 to TRBJ2-7; D may be TRBD2 (6 bases). Germline-derived CDR1 and CDR2 are SGDLS and YYNGEE. There are 14 residues in the CDR3. V was pared by 9 bases and J by 0 bases, with 16 bases between. The CDR3 bases are TGTGCCACCTCGGAGGGTAGCGACTCCTACGAGCAGTACTTC. It encodes CATSEGSDSYEQYF.

The CDR3 region has the DNA TGTGCCAGCAGCCCGGGACAGGGGGCGGATAATGAGCAGTTCTTC. Its protein is CASSPGQGADNEQFF. This chain connects TRBV7-9 to TRBJ2-1; 12 positions match TRBD1. V lost 5 bases and J lost 7; bases outside the gene matches: 6. CDR1 SEHNR and CDR2 FQNEAQ come from the germline V gene (reference sequence). The CDR3 is 15 amino acids.

The rearrangement links TRBV2 to TRBJ2-7, with 11 bases identical to TRBD2. Trimming removed 9 bases from V and 2 bases from J; junction bases left unmatched: 6. The CDR3 is 14 residues long. Germline assignment: CDR1 SNHLY and CDR2 FYNNEI. The CDR3 DNA is TGTGCCAGTAAGACTAGCGGGACACCCTACGAGCAGTACTTC. Amino acid sequence: CASKTSGTPYEQYF.

V is TRBV4-3 and J is TRBJ1-1; 7 bases match TRBD1. This CDR3 has 15 residues. In germline, CDR1 is LGHNA, CDR2 YSLEER. The J segment lost 1 base and the V segment lost 6 bases, leaving 8 bases of the junction unmatched. The CDR3 nucleotides read TGCGCCAGCAGGTCCAAGGGGGCAACGAACACTGAAGCTTTCTTT. The encoded protein is CASRSKGATNTEAFF.

This clone was counted between two and nine times. The rearrangement uses TRBV7-2 and TRBJ2-7; D gene unclear. The CDR3 is 14 residues long. CDR1 and CDR2 (germline): SGHTA, FQGNSA. V lost 3 bases and J 3 bases, leaving 12 bases between the germline ends. CDR3 amino acids: CASSFSPALYEQYF. The CDR3 DNA is TGTGCCAGCAGCTTTAGTCCCGCCCTCTACGAGCAGTACTTC.